This T cell receptor beta chain was captured in a study of control samples from healthy donors and cancer patients. Sequencing was performed with immunoSEQ multiplex PCR; in TCRdb, only in-frame clones are kept and a portion is missing. The sample consists of more than 95,000 clones, roughly 92% of them appearing once. The CDR3 loop spans 15 amino acids. Per the germline V gene, CDR1 is MNHEY and CDR2 is SMNVEV (reference sequence). V trimming: 2 bases; J trimming: 3 bases; junction bases outside the gene matches: 5. The clonotype originates from a man aged 25 to 45 in good health. The source material was blood. V usage is TRBV27 and J usage is TRBJ2-7, with TRBD2 matching over 9 bases. Here the CDR3 DNA reads TGTGCCAGCAGTTTACATAGCGGGGGACACTACGAGCAGTACTTC. This codes for CASSLHSGGHYEQYF.